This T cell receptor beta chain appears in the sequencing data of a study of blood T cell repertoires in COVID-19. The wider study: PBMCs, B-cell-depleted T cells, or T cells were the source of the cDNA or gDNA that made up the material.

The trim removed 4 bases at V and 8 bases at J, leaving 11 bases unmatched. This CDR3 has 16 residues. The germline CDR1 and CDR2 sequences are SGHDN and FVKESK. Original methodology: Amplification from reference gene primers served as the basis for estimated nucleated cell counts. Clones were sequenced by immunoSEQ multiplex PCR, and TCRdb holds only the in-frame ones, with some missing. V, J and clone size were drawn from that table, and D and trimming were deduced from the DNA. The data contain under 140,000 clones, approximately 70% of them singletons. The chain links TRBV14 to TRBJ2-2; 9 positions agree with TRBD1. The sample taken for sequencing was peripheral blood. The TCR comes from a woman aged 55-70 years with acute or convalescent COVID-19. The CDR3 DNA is TGTGCCAGCAGCCCTTTCGGGGACAGGGATAAGGGGGAGCTGTTTTTT. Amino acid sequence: CASSPFGDRDKGELFF.